Below are 24 T cell receptor beta chains sequenced from a single sample in a study of vaccination and CD4 T cells after COVID-19. These TCRs' antigens remain unknown. Treatment specified: approximately 9-day PBMC culture with coronavirus spike peptide pools or control peptides (ViraFEST assay). Samples of CD4+ T cells were obtained from the unexposed donor before the COVID-19 pandemic (2011-2018). Sequence data for DNA of cultured CD4+ T cells were generated by the Oncomine TCR Beta short-read assay. Each CDR3 protein gets one entry after TCRdb re-called the PCR reads with MiXCR. The sample has roughly 9,000 distinct CDR3 sequences, around 48% seen once. Source material: CD4+ T cells from blood, cultured in vitro. These receptors all stem from a human donor in good health.

The chain couples TRBV7-2 to TRBJ2-3, with a possible D match to TRBD2 (6 bases). The CDR3 covers 16 residues. With 3 bases removed from V and 0 bases from J, the gap between germline ends came to 13 bases. CDR1 is SGHTA, CDR2 FQGNSA, per germline. The CDR3 sequence: CASSLAAGTSTDTQYF. The CDR3 nucleotides read TGTGCCAGCAGCTTGGCAGCGGGTACTAGCACAGATACGCAGTATTTT.

V and J are TRBV20-1 and TRBJ2-1; TRBD2 matches 10 bases. Germline CDR1 and CDR2: DFQATT and SNEGSKA (reference sequence). V shed 1 base, J shed 6 bases, and the junction held 3 bases outside the gene matches. CDR3 length: 14 amino acids. CDR3 nucleotides: TGCAGTGCTAGAGGGACTAGCGGAGCCAATGAGCAGTTCTTC. It specifies CSARGTSGANEQFF.

This clonotype has only one observation. The chain joins TRBV5-4 to TRBJ2-7; 8 positions agree with TRBD1. Germline-derived CDR1 and CDR2 are SGHNT and YYREEE (reference sequence). J was trimmed by 5 bases and V by 4 bases; bases with no gene match: 8. The CDR3 length is 14 residues. The CDR3 nucleotides read TGTGCCAGCAGCACCGGACAGGGAGCCGACGAGCAGTACTTC. This gives the protein CASSTGQGADEQYF.

CDR3 loop: CASSKTSGGRADTQYF. The DNA of the CDR3 is TGTGCCAGTAGCAAGACTAGCGGGGGACGTGCAGATACGCAGTATTTT. V usage is TRBV19 and J usage is TRBJ2-3, with 12 bases matching TRBD2. The germline CDR1 and CDR2 sequences are LNHDA and SQIVND (reference sequence). V dropped 6 bases and J dropped 4; count of bases not matched to a gene: 8. This CDR3 spans 16 amino acids.

Only a few counts were recorded for this clonotype. This chain joins TRBV2 and TRBJ1-3; D is unclear. Trimming shortened V by 4 bases and J by 5 bases, and 9 bases separated the two germline ends. This CDR3 is built from 13 residues. Germline CDR1 SNHLY, CDR2 FYNNEI. The CDR3 protein is CASSVLLRNTIYF. The CDR3 bases are TGTGCCAGCAGTGTCCTGCTCAGAAACACCATATATTTT. Together with reference TRBV2 and TRBJ1-3, the CDR3 gives the full variable domain: EPEVTQTPSHQVTQMGQEVILRCVPISNHLYFYWYRQILGQKVEFLVSFYNNEISEKSEIFDDQFSVERPDGSNFTLKIRSTKLEDSAMYFCASSVLLRNTIYFGEGSWLTVV.

The chain couples TRBV20-1 to TRBJ2-1; a weak D match, TRBD2 (5 bases). Germline loops: CDR1 DFQATT, CDR2 SNEGSKA (reference sequence). V was cut by 7 bases and J by 8 bases, with 15 bases left in between. CDR3 size: 12 residues. The CDR3: CSGRIATDEQFF. DNA for the CDR3: TGCAGTGGGAGGATAGCGACTGATGAGCAGTTCTTC.

V and J are TRBV7-2 and TRBJ1-2; 12 bases fit TRBD1. Trimming removed 5 bases from V and 7 bases from J; junction bases left unmatched: 11. Germline CDR1 SGHTA, CDR2 FQGNSA. The CDR3 spans 16 residues. CDR3: CASSISVGQGAGGYTF. The CDR3 nucleotides read TGTGCCAGCAGCATCTCTGTGGGACAGGGGGCGGGTGGCTACACCTTC. Together with reference TRBV7-2 and TRBJ1-2, the CDR3 gives the full variable domain: GAGVSQSPSNKVTEKGKDVELRCDPISGHTALYWYRQSLGQGLEFLIYFQGNSAPDKSGLPSDRFSAERTGGSVSTLTIQRTQQEDSAVYLCASSISVGQGAGGYTFGSGTRLTVV.

The rearrangement uses TRBV11-2 and TRBJ2-3; 9 bases fit TRBD1. The ends lost 1 base at V and 1 base at J; junction bases unmatched: 3. This CDR3 is 16 amino acids long. Per the germline V gene, CDR1 is SGHAT and CDR2 is FQNNGV. The CDR3 coding sequence is TGTGCCAGCAGCTTAGGTGGACAGGGGCGCACAGATACGCAGTATTTT. This encodes CASSLGGQGRTDTQYF. The full variable domain, completed using reference TRBV11-2 and TRBJ2-3, is EAGVAQSPRYKIIEKRQSVAFWCNPISGHATLYWYQQILGQGPKLLIQFQNNGVVDDSQLPKDRFSAERLKGVDSTLKIQPAKLEDSAVYLCASSLGGQGRTDTQYFGPGTRLTVL.

The rearrangement links TRBV2 to TRBJ2-1; no definite D call. With 6 bases removed from V and 9 bases from J, the gap between germline ends came to 18 bases. This CDR3 has 14 residues. Germline V gene data show CDR1 as SNHLY and CDR2 as FYNNEI. The CDR3 DNA reads TGTGCCAGCAGCAAGGGATACGGAGTTCTTGAGCAGTTCTTC. This codes for CASSKGYGVLEQFF.

The chain carries TRBV6-1 and TRBJ2-5; TRBD1 matches at 8 bases. The CDR3 is made up of 14 amino acids. CDR1 and CDR2 (germline): MNHNS, SASEGT. Trimming removed 6 bases from V and 5 bases from J; junction bases left unmatched: 8. The CDR3 coding sequence is TGTGCCAGCAGGCTACCAGGGGGCAGGGAGACCCAGTACTTC. It yields the protein CASRLPGGRETQYF.

The chain couples TRBV12-3 or TRBV12-4 to TRBJ1-1; TRBD1 is a possible D gene (5 bases). The CDR3 covers 15 residues. V dropped 2 bases and J dropped 2 bases, with 12 bases sitting between them. CDR3 protein: CASSLWGRINTEAFF. As DNA, the CDR3 is TGTGCCAGCAGTTTATGGGGCCGGATCAACACTGAAGCTTTCTTT.

The chain joins TRBV4-2 to TRBJ1-2; D call uncertain. Per the germline V gene, CDR1 is LGHNA and CDR2 is YNFKEQ. The CDR3 consists of 15 residues. V was pared by 0 bases and J by 3 bases, with 11 bases between. CDR3 region: CASSQEVGSHYGYTF. CDR3 nucleotide sequence: TGTGCCAGCAGCCAAGAAGTGGGAAGTCACTATGGCTACACCTTC.

The chain couples TRBV15 to TRBJ2-1; D call uncertain. CDR1 LNHNV and CDR2 YYDKDF come from the germline V gene (reference sequence). This CDR3 is built from 14 residues. Trimming left V 0 bases short and J 10 bases short, with 13 bases between. The CDR3 region is CATSRDEVALEQFF. The CDR3 DNA follows: TGTGCCACCAGCAGAGATGAGGTAGCCCTGGAGCAGTTCTTC.

This clonotype turned up a few times. V gene TRBV20-1 combines with J gene TRBJ2-5; D gene ambiguous. This CDR3 contains 10 residues. Germline lookup yields CDR1 DFQATT and CDR2 SNEGSKA (reference sequence). V gave up 5 bases and J gave up 2 bases, with 3 bases separating them. CDR3 nucleotides: TGCAGTGCTGCACAAGAGACCCAGTACTTC. This encodes CSAAQETQYF.

The chain couples TRBV19 to TRBJ2-7; no clear D. CDR1 and CDR2 (germline): LNHDA, SQIVND (reference sequence). With 6 bases removed from V and 1 base from J, the gap between germline ends came to 13 bases. CDR3 size: 14 residues. As DNA, the CDR3 is TGTGCCAGTAGGCGAAGACTGGATTCCTACGAGCAGTACTTC. Protein sequence: CASRRRLDSYEQYF.

The chain employs TRBV29-1 and TRBJ1-5, with 8 bases identical to TRBD1. The CDR3 sequence is 13 residues long. Germline-derived CDR1 and CDR2 are SQVTM and ANQGSEA. V lost 6 bases, J lost 6 bases, and 7 bases stayed unmatched. The CDR3 sequence: CSVGQGMSQPQHF. DNA of the CDR3: TGCAGCGTAGGACAGGGAATGTCTCAGCCCCAGCATTTT.

This chain's CDR3 is CASSLSPPDTQYF. DNA for the CDR3: TGTGCCAGCAGCTTAAGCCCCCCAGATACGCAGTATTTT. The chain recombines TRBV7-6 with TRBJ2-3; no clear D. V lost 2 bases and J 4 bases, leaving 7 bases between the germline ends. The CDR3 consists of 13 residues. The germline V gene has CDR1 SGHVS and CDR2 FNYEAQ.

The rearrangement joins TRBV15 to TRBJ2-1; no definite D call. The CDR3 is 16 residues long. The germline V gene encodes CDR1 LNHNV and CDR2 YYDKDF (reference sequence). The ends were cut back, 1 base at V and 1 base at J, with 11 bases in the middle. CDR3 loop: CATSRVGSTSYNEQFF. The DNA of the CDR3 is TGTGCCACCAGCAGAGTAGGGTCTACGTCCTACAATGAGCAGTTCTTC.

This rearrangement joins TRBV5-1 to TRBJ1-1; maybe TRBD1 (6 bases). This CDR3 has 15 residues. Looked up from germline, CDR1 is SGHRS and CDR2 is YFSETQ. Trimming took off 4 bases at V and 0 bases at J, with 13 bases between the two ends. The CDR3 bases are TGCGCCAGCAGCGCAACACAGGGCTTGAACACTGAAGCTTTCTTT. It is translated as CASSATQGLNTEAFF. Variable domain in full (rest from reference TRBV5-1 and TRBJ1-1): KAGVTQTPRYLIKTRGQQVTLSCSPISGHRSVSWYQQTPGQGLQFLFEYFSETQRNKGNFPGRFSGRQFSNSRSEMNVSTLELGDSALYLCASSATQGLNTEAFFGQGTRLTVV.

The V call is TRBV20-1, the J call TRBJ2-1; 7 positions match TRBD2. This CDR3 region has 16 residues. CDR1 is DFQATT, CDR2 SNEGSKA, per germline (reference sequence). V was pared by 3 bases and J by 4 bases, with 12 bases of the junction left unmatched. CDR3 bases: TGCAGTGCTAGCCCCCTCCGGGACTATGATTACAATGAGCAGTTCTTC. It encodes CSASPLRDYDYNEQFF.

There are a few counts of this clonotype. The genes are TRBV15 and TRBJ2-5, with D maybe TRBD1 (5 bases). Germline V gene data show CDR1 as LNHNV and CDR2 as YYDKDF (reference sequence). Trimming took off 4 bases at V and 2 bases at J, with 8 bases between the two ends. CDR3 size: 13 residues. As DNA, the CDR3 is TGTGCCACCAGCAACAGGACACAAGAGACCCAGTACTTC. The encoded protein is CATSNRTQETQYF.

V usage is TRBV21-1 and J usage is TRBJ1-6; whether TRBD1, the table's D call, matches the DNA was not checked. TRBV21-1 is tagged as a pseudogene. This CDR3 is 18 amino acids long. The CDR3: CASSKEGFREGGNSPLHF. CDR3 in DNA: TGTGCCAGCAGCAAAGAAGGTTTCAGGGAAGGTGGTAATTCACCCCTCCACTTT.

The chain carries TRBV29-1 and TRBJ1-1; D is ambiguous. Germline-derived CDR1 and CDR2 are SQVTM and ANQGSEA. The CDR3 runs to 13 residues. V was shortened by 3 bases and J by 6 bases, with 14 bases between the two germline ends. The CDR3 here is CSVEPKREAEAFF. DNA of the CDR3: TGCAGCGTTGAGCCAAAAAGAGAGGCTGAAGCTTTCTTT.

There are a few counts of this clonotype. The chain combines TRBV7-9 with TRBJ1-1, with 7 bases identical to TRBD1. The V segment lost 1 base and the J segment 11 bases; nucleotides outside the gene matches: 13. The CDR3 runs to 15 residues. Germline assignment: CDR1 SEHNR and CDR2 FQNEAQ (reference sequence). The CDR3 loop reads CASSLGTLGGGWAFF. The CDR3 bases are TGTGCCAGCAGCTTAGGGACATTGGGAGGGGGCTGGGCTTTCTTT. The full variable domain, rest sourced from reference TRBV7-9 and TRBJ1-1, is DTGVSQNPRHKITKRGQNVTFRCDPISEHNRLYWYRQTLGQGPEFLTYFQNEAQLEKSRLLSDRFSAERPKGSFSTLEIQRTEQGDSAMYLCASSLGTLGGGWAFFGQGTRLTVV.